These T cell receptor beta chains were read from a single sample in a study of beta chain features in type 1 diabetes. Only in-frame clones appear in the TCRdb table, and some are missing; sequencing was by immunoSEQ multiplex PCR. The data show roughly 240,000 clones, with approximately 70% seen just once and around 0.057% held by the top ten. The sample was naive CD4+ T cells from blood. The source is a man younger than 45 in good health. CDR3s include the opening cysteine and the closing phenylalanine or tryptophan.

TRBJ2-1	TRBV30	CAWSGLGLAGVYNEQFF
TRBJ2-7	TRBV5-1	CASSIGLREAPYEQYF
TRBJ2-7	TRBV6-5	CASHRGGQADEQYF
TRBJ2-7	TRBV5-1	CASTQAKGQSYEQYF
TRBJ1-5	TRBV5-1	CASSLEGGNQPQHF
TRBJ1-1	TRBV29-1	CSDRVNTEAFF
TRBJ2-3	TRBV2	CASSEEVLADTQYF
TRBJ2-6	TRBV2	CASSEARRTLPGANVLTF
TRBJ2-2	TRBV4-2	CASSQVRQGRTGELFF
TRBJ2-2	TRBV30	CAWSLAGVPTGELFF
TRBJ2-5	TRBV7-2	CASSLWHSQETQYF
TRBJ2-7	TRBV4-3	CASSQDWTSYEQYF
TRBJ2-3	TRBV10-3	CAISRTGGEPDTQYF
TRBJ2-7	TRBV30	CAWRTGATKVQYF
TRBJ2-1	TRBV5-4	CASSREASSYNEQFF
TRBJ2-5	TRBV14	CASSQDESWGRGTETQYF
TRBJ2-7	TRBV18	CASSRDREASEQYF
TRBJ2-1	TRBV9	CASSVAPTGNNEQFF